The T cell receptor beta chain described here comes from a study of shared clonotypes between healthy human individuals (dated by TCRdb to 2020 to 2022). Study-wide context: The cohort included a few men and a couple of women between 18 and 49 years of age. Per donor, three plates each were used for CD4 naive and CD4 memory, two for CD8 naive, and one for CD8 memory. Blood TCR repertoires of a handful of healthy adults were deeply sequenced to estimate repertoire size and the extent of clonotype sharing between individuals. To increase sequencing depth and limit assay-specific biases, TCR repertoire library preparation and sequencing were carried out by different laboratories using diverse techniques. Each donor's leukapheresis produced roughly between roughly 0.9 and 8.9 billion PBMCs. Overall results and qualifications from the work: Higher generation probabilities were observed for clonotypes shared by all four sorted-subset donors than for non-shared clonotypes. Pairwise subsampling indicated that sequencing depth was expected to affect the degree of clonotype sharing among donors. About 4.5% of naive CD4, 3.5% of naive CD8, roughly 2.4% of memory CD4, and less than 0.45% of memory CD8 clonotypes were shared across several donors. Because the study included only a small number of donors, the genetic and exposure-history diversity represented was limited. Naive subsets generally had larger estimated clonotype richness than memory subsets did. Even with the large sequencing depth, rarefaction of the sorted-subset datasets indicated that sequencing was incomplete. Only blood was sampled, and tissue TCR repertoires likely differ from those in blood.

Using the deep immunoSEQ assay, multiplex PCR amplified TCR CDR3 regions from genomic DNA. Genomic DNA extracted from each cell subset was distributed evenly over all wells of several immunoSEQ 96-well plates, and each plate served as one replicate. For sorted subsets, around 200 ng genomic DNA, equal to tens of thousands of T cell genomes, was loaded into each replicate PCR. Purified libraries were quantified with a Qubit 3.0 fluorometer, sized on a Bioanalyzer 2100, and re-quantified with the KAPA Library Quantification kit. Every immunoSEQ 96-well plate was sequenced on a dedicated single-read 150-cycle Illumina NextSeq 550 flow cell. The authors' pipeline ran thus. Because the immunoSEQ output included only junctional sequences and no quality scores, the filtering could not be the same as the filtering used for full-length reads. To assign V/J genes and CDR3, sequences were annotated using PyIR, a Python wrapper for IgBLAST v1.9, with IMGT germline references. Reads were removed for weak V/J assignments (E-value above 1e-6), missing CDR3, stop codons, out-of-frame junctions, or ambiguous translated residues. A V3J clonotype was defined by an identical inferred V gene, J gene, and CDR3 amino acid sequence. To compute the percentage overlap between repertoires, the number of shared unique clonotypes was divided by the size of the smaller repertoire. Repertoire richness was assessed with RTK rarefaction, the Chao1 estimator, and Recon v2.1 estimates of unobserved clonotypes. OLGA was used to compute generation probabilities for all TCRbeta clonotypes that the gDNA method yielded from a few donors. TCRdb's version of the immuneACCESS table is confined to in-frame rearrangements and falls short of the full clone set. An unresolved V gene accounts for under half of the shortfall where checked; the remainder is of unknown origin. V, J and clone size reflect that table, while D and trimming were determined from the DNA. Counted in this sample were roughly 2 million clones; about 94% of them appeared once. Clones ranked in the top ten supply about 0.13% of the sample.

Points on this clone: The target of this receptor is not known. No quality values exist for individual bases; no much larger clone is one base distant.

Trimming leaves V shorter by 5 bases and J shorter by 1 base, with the junction holding 9 bases beyond the gene matches. From its cysteine to its phenylalanine, the CDR3 spans 18 amino acids. Just CDR3 DNA is preserved here, 54 bases in frame from base 1. CDR1 and CDR2, per the germline V gene, are MDHEN and SYDVKM. The donors were healthy, HIV-negative adults with no recently reported acute infections or vaccinations. Every donor was a Caucasian adult living in Nashville, Tennessee, USA. CD4+ T cells were enriched through magnetic negative selection, after which naive cells were positively selected on CD45RA and the remaining negative fraction served as the memory subset. Blood was obtained by leukapheresis, after which PBMCs were separated by Ficoll-Histopaque density gradient centrifugation and cryopreserved in liquid nitrogen vapor phase. Purity and quantity of every magnetically sorted T cell population were checked by analytical flow cytometry. Genomic DNA was isolated from each sorted fraction and quantified by UV absorbance on a Nanodrop 2000c.

The sequence derives from a man between 18 and 35 years old in good health. The source material was naive CD4+ T cells sorted from blood. Interpreted using the paper, the cell subset or site label stands for: CD45RA+ positively selected. The rearranged segments are TRBV28 and TRBJ1-4, with 11 junctional bases fitting TRBD1. The encoded CDR3 is CASSRWTGGLQTNEKLFF. Read as DNA, the sequence is TGTGCCAGCAGTCGCTGGACAGGGGGCCTACAAACTAATGAAAAACTGTTTTTT.